This T cell receptor (beta chain) was identified in a study of cytomegalovirus exposure and HLA in healthy donors. Sequencing used immunoSEQ multiplex PCR; TCRdb keeps in-frame clones, though not all of them. This repertoire shows 200,000 or so clones, approximately 80% found once; its top ten account for more than 6.5%. Trimming cost V 7 bases and J 5 bases; bases outside gene matches: 11. Germline V gene lookup returns CDR1 SGHTA and CDR2 FQGNSA. This CDR3 spans 14 amino acids. This receptor was obtained from a man aged 18 to 29 in good health and CMV-seropositive. Material for sequencing was PBMCs. The genes are TRBV7-2 and TRBJ2-7; 7 nucleotides align to TRBD2. The CDR3 here is CASIPGGPADEQYF. The CDR3 DNA reads as TGTGCCAGCATCCCGGGGGGACCAGCCGACGAGCAGTACTTC.